This T cell receptor (beta chain) was documented in a study of patients and donors after allogeneic stem cell transplantation. One entry per CDR3 protein, called by TCRdb with MiXCR from the RT-PCR reads. This sample carries 25,000 to 35,000 distinct CDR3 sequences, nearly 7% of them seen once, and the ten largest clones take about 34%. The source material was blood, either unsorted or a sorted T cell fraction (not recorded which). The clonotype originates from a human donor who was either an allogeneic HSCT recipient or a stem cell or donor lymphocyte infusion donor (not recorded which). It is not recorded whose cells these are; they may come from a transplant donor.

The CDR3 sequence: CSAPGLAGRSYNEQFF. The CDR3 DNA follows: TGCAGTGCTCCCGGACTAGCGGGACGCTCCTACAATGAGCAGTTCTTC. The V gene is TRBV20-1, the J gene TRBJ2-1; TRBD2 aligns across 12 bases. In germline, CDR1 is DFQATT, CDR2 SNEGSKA (reference sequence). Trimming at V came to 5 bases and at J to 0 bases, leaving 5 bases not matched to a gene. The CDR3 sequence is 16 residues long.